These 17 T cell receptor beta chains were all obtained from the same sample, sequenced in a study of shared clonotypes between healthy human individuals. Measured with immunoSEQ multiplex PCR; TCRdb has only the in-frame clones, and not every one. The profile shows around 510,000 clones, 90% to 97% of them singletons. Sequencing used naive CD4+ T cells sorted from blood. The subset: CD45RA+ positively selected. All receptors derive from a woman younger than 45 in good health.

The chain employs TRBV28 and TRBJ1-2, with D maybe TRBD1 (5 bases). Trimming stripped 6 bases from V and 6 bases from J, with 23 bases between. The CDR3 loop spans 16 amino acids. CDR1 and CDR2 (germline): MDHEN, SYDVKM. CDR3 loop: CASRVLWQGFNHGYTF. The CDR3 DNA reads as TGTGCCAGCAGGGTGCTTTGGCAGGGATTCAACCATGGCTACACCTTC.

V and J are TRBV7-2 and TRBJ2-5, with a tentative D call TRBD1 (6 bases). Gene TRBJ2-7 matches the end of the DNA better, so the J call may be wrong. CDR1 and CDR2 from the germline V gene are SGHTA and FQGNSA. The CDR3 length is 15 residues. CDR3 in DNA: TGTGCCAGCAGCTTAGTCACAGGGATAGGCTACGAGCAGTACTTC. Amino acid sequence: CASSLVTGIGYEQYF.

V is TRBV2 and J is TRBJ1-4; a possible D gene is TRBD1 (6 bases). CDR1 SNHLY and CDR2 FYNNEI come from the germline V gene. The CDR3 has 13 residues. Trimming took off 11 bases at V and 8 bases at J, with 18 bases between the two ends. The CDR3 protein is CAGLRDKGEKLFF. CDR3 DNA sequence: TGTGCCGGACTACGGGACAAGGGGGAAAAACTGTTTTTT.

V gene TRBV27 combines with J gene TRBJ1-1; 7 bases match TRBD1. V lost 5 bases, J lost 2 bases, and 11 bases stayed unmatched. CDR1 is MNHEY, CDR2 SMNVEV, per germline (reference sequence). The CDR3 spans 16 residues. CDR3 region: CASSPRPTGTNTEAFF. The CDR3 DNA is TGTGCCAGCAGTCCTCGGCCGACAGGGACAAACACTGAAGCTTTCTTT.

The CDR3 here is CASSWRLTPSGTDTQYF. CDR3 in DNA: TGTGCCAGCAGCTGGAGACTTACCCCTTCTGGCACAGATACGCAGTATTTT. This chain connects TRBV11-2 to TRBJ2-3; no clear D. Germline V gene data show CDR1 as SGHAT and CDR2 as FQNNGV. The CDR3 contains 17 residues. V was pared by 4 bases and J by 1 base, with 18 bases between.

The V gene is TRBV27, the J gene TRBJ2-1, with 14 bases aligning to TRBD2. V lost 5 bases and J lost 10; bases outside the gene matches: 7. The length of the CDR3 is 15 residues. Germline CDR1 reads MNHEY; CDR2 reads SMNVEV (reference sequence). Here the CDR3 reads CASSPTSGRVLEQFF. The DNA for the CDR3 is TGTGCCAGCAGTCCGACTAGCGGGAGGGTCTTGGAGCAGTTCTTC.

This chain uses TRBV14 with TRBJ2-3; D remains ambiguous. The germline V gene encodes CDR1 SGHDN and CDR2 FVKESK. There are 12 residues in the CDR3. V lost 3 bases to trimming and J lost 4 bases, with 5 bases between them. The CDR3 nucleotides are TGTGCCAGCAGCCAGGTGGCAGATACGCAGTATTTT. As protein: CASSQVADTQYF.

The rearrangement joins TRBV28 to TRBJ1-1; 8 positions match TRBD1. The CDR3 length is 15 residues. V dropped 7 bases and J dropped 3; count of bases not matched to a gene: 10. CDR1 is MDHEN, CDR2 SYDVKM, per germline. The DNA of the CDR3 is TGTGCCAGCAAATTCGGGGACAGGAGTTACACTGAAGCTTTCTTT. This encodes CASKFGDRSYTEAFF.

The genes are TRBV5-4 and TRBJ1-3, with D possibly matching TRBD1 (5 bases). V was cut by 9 bases and J by 1 base, with 17 bases left in between. Looked up from germline, CDR1 is SGHNT and CDR2 is YYREEE (reference sequence). CDR3 length: 15 amino acids. As DNA, the CDR3 is TGTGCCACACGGGACGGGGTGAGGTCTGGAAACACCATATATTTT. Its translation is CATRDGVRSGNTIYF.

The chain recombines TRBV9 with TRBJ1-1; no reliable D call. CDR1 is SGDLS, CDR2 YYNGEE, per germline. Trimming took off 0 bases at V and 0 bases at J, with 9 bases between the two ends. This CDR3 comprises 15 residues. The CDR3 coding sequence is TGTGCCAGCAGCGTAGGAGGACGGATGAACACTGAAGCTTTCTTT. Residues: CASSVGGRMNTEAFF.

This clone was seen just once. V usage is TRBV29-1 and J usage is TRBJ1-2; D gene ambiguous. Looked up from germline, CDR1 is SQVTM and CDR2 is ANQGSEA. The CDR3 has 14 amino acids. V was shortened by 3 bases and J by 4 bases, with 15 bases between the two germline ends. CDR3 in amino acids: CSVDRTVNSYGYTF. CDR3 DNA: TGCAGCGTTGACCGAACAGTTAATTCCTATGGCTACACCTTC.

This chain uses TRBV10-3 with TRBJ2-3; 10 nucleotides match TRBD2. Per the germline V gene, CDR1 is ENHRY and CDR2 is SYGVKD. J gave up 0 bases and V 8 bases, and 8 bases lay outside the gene matches. This CDR3 has 16 amino acids. CDR3 sequence reads: CAIGAGGPRSTDTQYF. The DNA for the CDR3 is TGTGCCATCGGAGCGGGAGGGCCGAGGAGCACAGATACGCAGTATTTT.

The chain links TRBV28 to TRBJ1-3; 8 nucleotides agree with TRBD1. J lost 3 bases, V lost 4 bases, and 5 bases had no gene match. CDR1 is MDHEN, CDR2 SYDVKM, per germline. The CDR3 sequence is 15 residues long. In DNA form, the CDR3 reads TGTGCCAGCAGTTCCAGCGGACAGGGTGGAAACACCATATATTTT. It codes for CASSSSGQGGNTIYF.

This clone was observed a single time. The chain employs TRBV6-1 and TRBJ2-3; a possible D gene is TRBD1 (6 bases). There are 14 residues in the CDR3. Germline assignment: CDR1 MNHNS and CDR2 SASEGT. The V end lost 7 bases, the J end lost 4 bases, and 15 bases lay between the germline ends. Here the CDR3 reads CASIRGSDPDTQYF. The CDR3 DNA reads as TGTGCCAGCATAAGGGGGAGCGACCCAGATACGCAGTATTTT.

This chain uses TRBV6-6 with TRBJ2-5; D not resolved. With the DNA end fitting TRBJ2-7 better, the J assignment may be wrong. Germline loops: CDR1 MNHNY, CDR2 SVGAGI (reference sequence). CDR3 length: 11 residues. The CDR3 nucleotides are TGTGCCAGCAGCAAGACCTACGAGCAGTACTTC. This codes for CASSKTYEQYF.

The chain combines TRBV11-2 with TRBJ2-4, with a possible D match to TRBD1 (5 bases). Germline V gene lookup returns CDR1 SGHAT and CDR2 FQNNGV. The CDR3 covers 14 residues. Trimming pared 1 base from V and 8 bases from J, leaving 12 bases between. CDR3 residues: CASSLGGGQHIQYF. The CDR3 bases are TGTGCCAGCAGCTTAGGGGGCGGTCAGCACATTCAGTACTTC. Filled out from reference TRBV11-2 and TRBJ2-4, the complete variable domain reads EAGVAQSPRYKIIEKRQSVAFWCNPISGHATLYWYQQILGQGPKLLIQFQNNGVVDDSQLPKDRFSAERLKGVDSTLKIQPAKLEDSAVYLCASSLGGGQHIQYFGAGTRLSVL.

This rearrangement joins TRBV9 to TRBJ2-1, with D uncertain. The CDR3 sequence is 12 residues long. Deletions cut 4 bases from V and 9 bases from J, with 11 bases between. The V gene's germline CDR1 is SGDLS and CDR2 YYNGEE. The CDR3 loop reads CASSMVGPEQFF. In DNA, the CDR3 is TGTGCCAGCAGCATGGTGGGCCCTGAGCAGTTCTTC.